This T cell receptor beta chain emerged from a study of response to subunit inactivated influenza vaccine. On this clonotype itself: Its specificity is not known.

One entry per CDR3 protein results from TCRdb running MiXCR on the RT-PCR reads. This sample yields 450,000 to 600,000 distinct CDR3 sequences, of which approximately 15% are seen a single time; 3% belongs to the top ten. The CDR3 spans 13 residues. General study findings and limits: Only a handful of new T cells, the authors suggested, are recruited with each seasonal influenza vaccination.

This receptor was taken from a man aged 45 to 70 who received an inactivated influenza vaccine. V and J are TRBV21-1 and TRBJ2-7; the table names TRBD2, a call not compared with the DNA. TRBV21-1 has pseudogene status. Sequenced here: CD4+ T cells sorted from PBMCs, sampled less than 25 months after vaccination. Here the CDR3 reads CASSKVTGDEQYF. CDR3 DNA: TGTGCCAGCAGCAAAGTGACGGGAGACGAGCAGTACTTC.